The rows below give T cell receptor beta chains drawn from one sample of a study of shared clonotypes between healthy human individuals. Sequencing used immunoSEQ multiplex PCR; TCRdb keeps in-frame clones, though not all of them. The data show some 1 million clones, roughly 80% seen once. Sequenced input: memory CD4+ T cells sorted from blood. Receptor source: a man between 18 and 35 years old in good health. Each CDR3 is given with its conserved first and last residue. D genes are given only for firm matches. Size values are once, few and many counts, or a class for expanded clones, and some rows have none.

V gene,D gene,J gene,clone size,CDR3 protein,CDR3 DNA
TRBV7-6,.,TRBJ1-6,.,CASSTQNSPLHF,TGTGCCAGCAGCACCCAGAATTCACCCCTCCACTTT
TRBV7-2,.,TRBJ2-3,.,CASSLGRVSSTDTQYF,TGTGCCAGCAGCTTAGGGCGGGTATCTAGCACAGATACGCAGTATTTT
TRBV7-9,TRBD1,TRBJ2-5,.,CASSLVQGQETQYF,TGTGCCAGCAGCTTAGTACAGGGGCAAGAGACCCAGTACTTC
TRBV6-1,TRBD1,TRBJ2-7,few,CASRPGQGRHEQYF,TGTGCCAGCAGGCCCGGACAGGGGAGGCACGAGCAGTACTTC
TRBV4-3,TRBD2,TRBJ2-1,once,CASTLGLADYNEQFF,TGCGCCAGCACCCTCGGACTAGCGGACTACAATGAGCAGTTCTTC
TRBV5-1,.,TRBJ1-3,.,CASRQWDSGNTIYF,TGCGCCAGCAGACAATGGGACTCTGGAAACACCATATATTTT
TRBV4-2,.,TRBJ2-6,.,CASSREIDLPSGANVLTF,TGTGCCAGCAGCCGAGAGATCGATCTCCCCTCTGGGGCCAACGTCCTGACTTTC
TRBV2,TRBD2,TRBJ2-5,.,CASSETLAGTSAYF,TGTGCCAGCAGTGAAACCCTAGCGGGGACAAGCGCGTACTTC
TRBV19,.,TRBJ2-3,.,CASSIRGASDTQYF,TGTGCCAGTAGTATAAGGGGGGCGTCGGATACGCAGTATTTT
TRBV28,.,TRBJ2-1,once,CASRGRRGAADEQFF,TGTGCCAGCAGGGGACGCAGGGGGGCGGCGGATGAGCAGTTCTTC
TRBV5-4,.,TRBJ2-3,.,CASTRGSLFTDTQYF,TGTGCCAGCACCAGAGGCTCCCTCTTCACAGATACGCAGTATTTT
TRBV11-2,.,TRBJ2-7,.,CASSLAGATYEQYF,TGTGCCAGCAGCTTAGCGGGAGCGACCTACGAGCAGTACTTC
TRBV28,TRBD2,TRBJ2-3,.,CASSLSTGGVGTQYF,TGTGCCAGCAGTCTTTCTACCGGGGGGGTTGGTACGCAGTATTTT
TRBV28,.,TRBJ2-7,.,CASRAPPAGEQYF,TGTGCCAGCAGGGCACCTCCGGCGGGCGAGCAGTACTTC
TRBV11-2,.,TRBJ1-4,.,CASSLQGRSNEKLFF,TGTGCCAGCAGCTTACAGGGGAGGTCTAATGAAAAACTGTTTTTT
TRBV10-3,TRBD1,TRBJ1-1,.,CAISGQGHNTEAFF,TGTGCCATCAGTGGACAGGGGCACAACACTGAAGCTTTCTTT
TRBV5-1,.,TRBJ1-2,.,CASSLQGEVSGYTF,TGCGCCAGCAGCTTGCAGGGAGAAGTCTCTGGCTACACCTTC
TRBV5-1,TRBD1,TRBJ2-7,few,CASSRGQDASEQYF,TGCGCCAGCAGCAGGGGACAGGACGCCTCCGAGCAGTACTTC
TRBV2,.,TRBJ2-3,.,CASSEVVLRDRVDTQYF,TGTGCCAGCAGTGAAGTAGTCTTAAGGGACCGGGTCGATACGCAGTATTTT
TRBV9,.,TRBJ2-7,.,CASSQSKGQRAEQYF,TGTGCCAGCAGCCAAAGCAAAGGACAGAGGGCCGAGCAGTACTTC
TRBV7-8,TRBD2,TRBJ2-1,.,CASRVDAGLAKRNEQFF,TGTGCCAGCAGGGTAGACGCCGGACTAGCGAAAAGGAATGAGCAGTTCTTC
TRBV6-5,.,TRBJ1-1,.,CASREAGRNTEAFF,TGTGCCAGCAGGGAGGCCGGCCGGAACACTGAAGCTTTCTTT